Described below is a single TCR beta chain sequence and its context. Its specificity is not known. Produced via immunoSEQ multiplex PCR; TCRdb's table is partial and in-frame only. The sample consists of about 68,000 clones, around 73% of them appearing once. TCRs were sequenced from a few patients responding to pembrolizumab. The data belong to a study of PD-1 blockade in mismatch repair-deficient tumors. Study-wide results and limits: Tumor-resident clones, often undetectable pretreatment in blood, expanded then contracted after pembrolizumab.

The CDR3 sequence is 13 residues long. V was cut by 5 bases and J by 0 bases, with 8 bases left in between. Per the germline V gene, CDR1 is LNHDA and CDR2 is SQIVND (reference sequence). V gene TRBV19 combines with J gene TRBJ2-7; the D is unclear. Sequenced material: peripheral blood, taken 2 weeks after starting pembrolizumab. The clonotype originates from an adult with mismatch repair-deficient cancer. The CDR3 region is CASSDSASYEQYF. CDR3 DNA: TGTGCCAGTAGTGACTCCGCCTCCTACGAGCAGTACTTC. Drawing the rest from reference TRBV19 and TRBJ2-7, the complete variable domain is DGGITQSPKYLFRKEGQNVTLSCEQNLNHDAMYWYRQDPGQGLRLIYYSQIVNDFQKGDIAEGYSVSREKKESFPLTVTSAQKNPTAFYLCASSDSASYEQYFGPGTRLTVT.